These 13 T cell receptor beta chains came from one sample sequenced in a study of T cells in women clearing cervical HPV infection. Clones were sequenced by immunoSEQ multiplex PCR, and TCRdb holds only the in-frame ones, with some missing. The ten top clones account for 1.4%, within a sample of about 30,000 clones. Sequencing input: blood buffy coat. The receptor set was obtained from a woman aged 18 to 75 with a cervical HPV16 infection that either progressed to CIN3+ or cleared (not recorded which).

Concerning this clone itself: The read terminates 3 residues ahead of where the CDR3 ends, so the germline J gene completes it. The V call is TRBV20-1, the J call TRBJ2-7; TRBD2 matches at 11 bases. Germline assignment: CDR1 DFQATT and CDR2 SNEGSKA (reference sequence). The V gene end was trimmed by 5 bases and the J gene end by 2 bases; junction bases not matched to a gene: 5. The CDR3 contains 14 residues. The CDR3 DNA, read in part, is TGCAGTGCTCGACCACTAGCGGGAGCCTACGAG. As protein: CSARPLAGAYE. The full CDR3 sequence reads CSARPLAGAYEQYF.

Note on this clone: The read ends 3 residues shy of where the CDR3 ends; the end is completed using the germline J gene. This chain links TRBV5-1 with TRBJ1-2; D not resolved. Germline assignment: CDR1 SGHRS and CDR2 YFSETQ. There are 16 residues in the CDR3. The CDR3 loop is CASSATVLAETRGYTF. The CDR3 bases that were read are TGCGCCAGCAGCGCCACGGTATTGGCAGAGACTCGCGGC.

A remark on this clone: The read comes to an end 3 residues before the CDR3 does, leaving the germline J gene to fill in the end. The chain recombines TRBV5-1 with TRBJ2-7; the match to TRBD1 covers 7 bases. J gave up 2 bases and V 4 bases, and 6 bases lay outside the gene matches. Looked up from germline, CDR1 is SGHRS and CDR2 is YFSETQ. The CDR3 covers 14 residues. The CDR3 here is CASSHRDSPYEQYF. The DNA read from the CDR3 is TGCGCCAGCAGCCACCGGGACAGCCCCTACGAG.

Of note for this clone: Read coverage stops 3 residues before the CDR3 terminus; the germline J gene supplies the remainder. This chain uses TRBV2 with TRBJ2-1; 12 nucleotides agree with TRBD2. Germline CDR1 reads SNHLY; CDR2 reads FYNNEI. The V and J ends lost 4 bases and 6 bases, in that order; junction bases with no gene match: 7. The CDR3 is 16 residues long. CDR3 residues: CASSVSLAGGGNEQFF. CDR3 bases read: TGTGCCAGCAGTGTGAGCCTAGCGGGAGGGGGCAATGAG. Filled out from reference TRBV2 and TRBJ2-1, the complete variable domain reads EPEVTQTPSHQVTQMGQEVILRCVPISNHLYFYWYRQILGQKVEFLVSFYNNEISEKSEIFDDQFSVERPDGSNFTLKIRSTKLEDSAMYFCASSVSLAGGGNEQFFGPGTRLTVL.

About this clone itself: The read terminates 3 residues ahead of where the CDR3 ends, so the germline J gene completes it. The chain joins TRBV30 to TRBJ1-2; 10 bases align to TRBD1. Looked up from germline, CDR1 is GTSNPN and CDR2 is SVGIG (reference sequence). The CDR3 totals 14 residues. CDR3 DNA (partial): TGTGCCTGGAGTGGGGACAGGGGAAGGAATGAC. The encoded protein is CAWSGDRGRND. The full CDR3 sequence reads CAWSGDRGRNDYTF.

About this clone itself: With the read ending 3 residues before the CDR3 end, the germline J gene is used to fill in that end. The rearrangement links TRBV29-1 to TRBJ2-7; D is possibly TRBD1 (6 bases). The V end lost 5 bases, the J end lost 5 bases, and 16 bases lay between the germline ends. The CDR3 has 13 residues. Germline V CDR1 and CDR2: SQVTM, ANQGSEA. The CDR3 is CSVLAGTKNEQYF. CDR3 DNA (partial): TGCAGCGTTTTAGCCGGGACAAAAAACGAG.

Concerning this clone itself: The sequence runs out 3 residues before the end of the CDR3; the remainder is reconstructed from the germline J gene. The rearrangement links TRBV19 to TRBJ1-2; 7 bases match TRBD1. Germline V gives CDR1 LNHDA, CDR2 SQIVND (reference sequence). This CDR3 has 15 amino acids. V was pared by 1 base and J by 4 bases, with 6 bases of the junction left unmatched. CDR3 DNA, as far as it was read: TGTGCCAGTAGTATAGCAGGAGGGGGCGGCTATGGC. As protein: CASSIAGGGGYG. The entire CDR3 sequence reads CASSIAGGGGYGYTF.

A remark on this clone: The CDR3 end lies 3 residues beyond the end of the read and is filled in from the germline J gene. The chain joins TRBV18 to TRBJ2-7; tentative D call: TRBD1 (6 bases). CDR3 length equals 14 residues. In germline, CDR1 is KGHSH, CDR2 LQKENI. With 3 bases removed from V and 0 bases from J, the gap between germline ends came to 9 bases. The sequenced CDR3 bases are TGTGCCAGCTCACCTTACAGGGACTCCTACGAG. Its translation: CASSPYRDSYE. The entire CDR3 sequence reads CASSPYRDSYEQYF.

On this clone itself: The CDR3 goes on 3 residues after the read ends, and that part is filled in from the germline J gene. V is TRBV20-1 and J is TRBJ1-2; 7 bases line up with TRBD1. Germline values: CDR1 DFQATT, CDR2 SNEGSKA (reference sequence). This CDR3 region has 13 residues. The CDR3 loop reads CSASTPGQKGYTF. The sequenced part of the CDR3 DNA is TGCAGTGCCAGTACCCCGGGACAGAAAGGC.

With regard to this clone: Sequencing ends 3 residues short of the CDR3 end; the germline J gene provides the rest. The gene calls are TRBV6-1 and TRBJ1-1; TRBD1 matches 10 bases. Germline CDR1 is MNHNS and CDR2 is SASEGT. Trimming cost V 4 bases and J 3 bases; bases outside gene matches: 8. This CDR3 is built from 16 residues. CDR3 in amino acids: CASSVGGGQGYTEAFF. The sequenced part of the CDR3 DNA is TGTGCCAGCAGTGTGGGGGGGGGACAGGGGTACACTGAA.

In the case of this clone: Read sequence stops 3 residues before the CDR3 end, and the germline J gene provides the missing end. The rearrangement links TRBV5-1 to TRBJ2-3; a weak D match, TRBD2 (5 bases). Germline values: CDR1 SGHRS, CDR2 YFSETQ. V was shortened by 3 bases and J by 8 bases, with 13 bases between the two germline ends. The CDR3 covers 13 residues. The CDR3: CASSSGDLGTQYF. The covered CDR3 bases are TGCGCCAGCAGCTCCGGGGATTTGGGTACG.

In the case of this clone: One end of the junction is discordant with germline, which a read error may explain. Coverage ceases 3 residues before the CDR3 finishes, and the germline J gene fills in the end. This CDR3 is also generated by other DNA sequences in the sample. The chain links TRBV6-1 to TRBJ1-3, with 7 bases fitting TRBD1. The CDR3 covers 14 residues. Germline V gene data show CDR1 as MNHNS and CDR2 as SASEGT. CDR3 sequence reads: CASSGQGLGNTIYF. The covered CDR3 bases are TGTGCCAGCAGTGGACAGGGTCTTGGAAACACG.

CDR3 DNA, as far as it was read: TGTGCCAGCAGCCCCCTCGGGAGGGACTCTTCACCC. This translates into CASSPLGRDSSP. From start to end, the CDR3 is CASSPLGRDSSPLHF. The chain couples TRBV7-8 to TRBJ1-6; D may be TRBD1 (5 bases). The sequence runs out 3 residues before the end of the CDR3; the remainder is reconstructed from the germline J gene. CDR3 length: 15 amino acids. Trimming pared 5 bases from V and 9 bases from J, leaving 17 bases between. Germline V gene lookup returns CDR1 SGHVS and CDR2 FQNEAQ.